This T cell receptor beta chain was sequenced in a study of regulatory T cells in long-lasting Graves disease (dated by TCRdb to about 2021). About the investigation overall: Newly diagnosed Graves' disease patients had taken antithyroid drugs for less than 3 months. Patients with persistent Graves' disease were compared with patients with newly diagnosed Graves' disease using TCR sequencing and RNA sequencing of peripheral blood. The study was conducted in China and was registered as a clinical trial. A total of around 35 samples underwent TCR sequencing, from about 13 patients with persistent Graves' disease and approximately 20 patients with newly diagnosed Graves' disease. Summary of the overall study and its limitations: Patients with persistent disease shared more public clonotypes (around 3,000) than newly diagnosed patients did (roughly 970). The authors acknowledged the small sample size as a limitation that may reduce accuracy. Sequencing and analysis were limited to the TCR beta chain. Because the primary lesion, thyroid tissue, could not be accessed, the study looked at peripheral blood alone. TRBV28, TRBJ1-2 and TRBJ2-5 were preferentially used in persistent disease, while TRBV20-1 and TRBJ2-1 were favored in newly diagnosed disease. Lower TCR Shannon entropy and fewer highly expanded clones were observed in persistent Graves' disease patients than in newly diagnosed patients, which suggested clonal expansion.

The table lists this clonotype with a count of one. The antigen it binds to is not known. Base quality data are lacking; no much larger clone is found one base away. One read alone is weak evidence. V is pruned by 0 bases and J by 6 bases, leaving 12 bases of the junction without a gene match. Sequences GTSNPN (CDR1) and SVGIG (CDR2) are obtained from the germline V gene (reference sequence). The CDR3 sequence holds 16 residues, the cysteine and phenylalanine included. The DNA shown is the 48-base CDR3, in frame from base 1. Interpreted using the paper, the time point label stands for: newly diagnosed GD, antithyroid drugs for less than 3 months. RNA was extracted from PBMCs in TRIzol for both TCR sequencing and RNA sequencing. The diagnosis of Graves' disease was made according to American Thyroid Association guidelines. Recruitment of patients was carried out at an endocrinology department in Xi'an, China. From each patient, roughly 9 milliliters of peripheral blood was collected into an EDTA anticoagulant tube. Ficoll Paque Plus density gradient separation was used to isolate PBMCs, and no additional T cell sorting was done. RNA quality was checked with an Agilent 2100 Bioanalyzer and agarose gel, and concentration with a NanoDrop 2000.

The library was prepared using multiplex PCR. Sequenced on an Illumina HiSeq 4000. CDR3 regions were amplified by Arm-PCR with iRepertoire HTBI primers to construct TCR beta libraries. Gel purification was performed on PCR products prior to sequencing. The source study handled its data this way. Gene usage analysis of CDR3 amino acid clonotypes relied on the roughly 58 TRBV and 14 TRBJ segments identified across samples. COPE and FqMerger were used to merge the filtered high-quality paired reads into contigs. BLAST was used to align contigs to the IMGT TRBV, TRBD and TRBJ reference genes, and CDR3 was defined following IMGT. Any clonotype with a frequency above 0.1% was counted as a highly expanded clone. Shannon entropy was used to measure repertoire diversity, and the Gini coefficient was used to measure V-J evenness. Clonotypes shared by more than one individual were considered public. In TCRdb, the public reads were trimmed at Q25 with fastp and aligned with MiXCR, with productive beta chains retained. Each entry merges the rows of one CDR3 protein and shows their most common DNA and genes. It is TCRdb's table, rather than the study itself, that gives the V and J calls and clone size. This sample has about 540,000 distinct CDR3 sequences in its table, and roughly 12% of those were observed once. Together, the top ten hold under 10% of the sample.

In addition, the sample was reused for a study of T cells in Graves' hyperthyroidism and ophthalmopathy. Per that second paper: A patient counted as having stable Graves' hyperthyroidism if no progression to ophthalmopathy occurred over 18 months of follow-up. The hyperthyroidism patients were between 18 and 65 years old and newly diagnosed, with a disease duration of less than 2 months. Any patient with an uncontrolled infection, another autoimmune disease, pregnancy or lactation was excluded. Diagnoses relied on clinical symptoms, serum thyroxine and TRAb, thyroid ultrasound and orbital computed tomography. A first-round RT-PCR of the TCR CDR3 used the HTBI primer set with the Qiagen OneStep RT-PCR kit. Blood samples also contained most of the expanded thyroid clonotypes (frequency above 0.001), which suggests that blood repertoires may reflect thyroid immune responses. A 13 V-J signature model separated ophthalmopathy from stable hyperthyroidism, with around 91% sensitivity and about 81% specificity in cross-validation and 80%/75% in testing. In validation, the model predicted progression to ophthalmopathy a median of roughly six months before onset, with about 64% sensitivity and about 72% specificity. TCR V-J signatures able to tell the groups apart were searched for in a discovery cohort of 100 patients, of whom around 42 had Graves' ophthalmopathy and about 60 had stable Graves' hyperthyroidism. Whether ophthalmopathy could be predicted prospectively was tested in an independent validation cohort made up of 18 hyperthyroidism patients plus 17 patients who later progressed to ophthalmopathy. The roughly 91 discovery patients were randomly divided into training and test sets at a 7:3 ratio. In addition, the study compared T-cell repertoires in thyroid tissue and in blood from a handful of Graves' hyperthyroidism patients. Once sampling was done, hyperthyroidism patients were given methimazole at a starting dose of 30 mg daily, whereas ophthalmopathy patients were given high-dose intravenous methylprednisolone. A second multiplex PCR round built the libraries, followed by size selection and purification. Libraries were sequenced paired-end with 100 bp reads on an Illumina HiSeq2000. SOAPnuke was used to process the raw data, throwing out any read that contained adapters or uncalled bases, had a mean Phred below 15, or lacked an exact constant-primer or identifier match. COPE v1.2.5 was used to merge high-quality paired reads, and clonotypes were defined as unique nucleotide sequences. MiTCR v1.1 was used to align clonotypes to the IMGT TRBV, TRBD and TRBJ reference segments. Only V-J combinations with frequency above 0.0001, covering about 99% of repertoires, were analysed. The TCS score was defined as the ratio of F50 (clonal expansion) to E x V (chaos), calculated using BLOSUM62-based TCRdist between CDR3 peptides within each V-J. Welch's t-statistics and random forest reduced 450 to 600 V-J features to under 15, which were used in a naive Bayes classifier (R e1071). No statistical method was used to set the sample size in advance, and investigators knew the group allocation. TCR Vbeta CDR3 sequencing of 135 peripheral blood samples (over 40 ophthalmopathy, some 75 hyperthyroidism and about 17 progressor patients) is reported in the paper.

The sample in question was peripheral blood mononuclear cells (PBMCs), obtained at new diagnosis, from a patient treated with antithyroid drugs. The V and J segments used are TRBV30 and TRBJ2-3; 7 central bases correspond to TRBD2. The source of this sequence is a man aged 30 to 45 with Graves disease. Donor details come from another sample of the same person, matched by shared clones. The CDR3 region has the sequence CAWSVFSSGARDTQYF. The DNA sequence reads TGTGCCTGGAGTGTATTCTCTAGCGGCGCTAGGGATACGCAGTATTTT.